The T cell receptor beta chain under discussion was sequenced for a study of siplizumab effects on memory and regulatory T cells (dated by TCRdb to about 2019). About the investigation overall: The effect of the anti-CD2 antibody siplizumab on alloreactive T-cell subsets was examined in allogeneic mixed lymphocyte reactions constructed from human PBMCs. Overall results and qualifications from the work: About 80-97% of proliferating CD4+ or CD8+ clones could not be given a naive or memory phenotype. Among mappable alloreactive CD4+ clones, an average Treg-derived fraction of over 60% was observed with siplizumab, compared with approximately 26% in control reactions. No functional confirmation was obtained for the suppressive function of proliferating Tregs from siplizumab cultures. The cumulative frequency of alloreactive sequences traceable to unstimulated CD4+ memory T cells was significantly reduced by siplizumab. Unstimulated naive T cells appeared to be more diverse than memory T cells, and naive cells seemed to make a substantial contribution to the alloresponse. Sequences below about 10^-5 frequency were poorly captured, so only a minor fraction of alloreactive clones could be mapped to unstimulated subsets.

CDR1 and CDR2 are read off the germline V gene as ENHRY and SYGVKD. V and J are truncated by 4 bases and 0 bases respectively, leaving an intervening sequence of 7 bases. CDR3 length: 15 amino acids, cysteine to phenylalanine. The sequence is cut down to CDR3 DNA, 45 bases in frame from base 1. Sorted unstimulated T cells, along with proliferating T cells recovered from mixed lymphocyte reactions, underwent TCRbeta CDR3 sequencing. Fresh whole blood from nine to ten HLA-typed healthy donors was used as the source from which PBMCs were isolated. To map where alloreactive clones came from, CD4+ non-regulatory T cells in the unstimulated state were FACS-sorted. As concerns this clone: What this receptor recognizes is not known. No much larger clone exists at a distance of one base, and base qualities are not known.

The library was built by means of the immunoSEQ multiplex PCR assay. The deep sequencing platform assayed approximately 100,000 TCR templates per sample. Genomic DNA extracted from sorted T cells was used for TCRbeta CDR3 sequencing. The authors' pipeline ran thus. The R programming language was used for the clonal analysis of the TCRbeta CDR3 data. Alloreactive CD4+ and CD8+ clones were defined by comparing unstimulated samples with post-reaction CFSE-low samples. Regulatory or non-regulatory origin was assigned to alloreactive CD4+ clones by matching of sequences to sorted unstimulated Treg and non-Treg repertoires. Entries here come from immuneACCESS through TCRdb and include only in-frame sequences with V and J called. Some clones fail to appear in such tables; in the studies checked, an unresolved V gene covers under half of the shortfall, and the cause of the remainder is unknown. The V and J calls and clone size come from that table; D and trimming were worked out from the DNA. The sample table contains roughly 120,000 clones; only one count was recorded for 94% of them. The top ten hold about 1.8% of the sample.

This TCR derives from a human donor in good health. The sequence links TRBV10-3 to TRBJ2-6; too little of a D gene remains to name it. Sequenced material: non-Treg CD4+ T cells sorted from blood. Per the publication, the cell subset or site label means: FACS-sorted unstimulated CD4+ non-regulatory T cells. Here the CDR3 is given as CAISAGPSGANVLTF. At the DNA level, the sequence is TGTGCCATCAGTGCTGGACCCTCTGGGGCCAACGTCCTGACTTTC.